Presented here are 25 T cell receptor beta chains from one specimen sequenced in a study of vaccination and CD4 T cells after COVID-19. Treatment defined: roughly 11-day PBMC culture with coronavirus spike peptide pools or control peptides (ViraFEST assay). These receptors' antigens are unknown. Oncomine TCR Beta short-read sequencing was applied to DNA from cultured CD4+ T cells. TCRdb processed the PCR reads anew with MiXCR; each CDR3 protein has one entry. The table records 14,000 to 15,000 distinct CDR3 sequences, 53% of them present only once. The sample in question was CD4+ T cells from blood, cultured in vitro, obtained before SARS-CoV-2 vaccination. These receptors were collected from a human donor who had recovered from COVID-19.

This clonotype was detected once. The J gene is TRBJ1-2, the V gene TRBV2; D ambiguous. Trimming removed 0 bases at V and 7 bases at J, with 15 bases between. Germline CDR1 and CDR2: SNHLY and FYNNEI. The CDR3 extends over 15 amino acids. In DNA form, the CDR3 reads TGTGCCAGCAGTGAAGCGCTCGGAGGGAATGGTGGCTACACCTTC. This translates into CASSEALGGNGGYTF.

The rearrangement uses TRBV6-2 or TRBV6-3 and TRBJ1-2; 7 nucleotides line up with TRBD1. The CDR3 is 13 residues long. The V segment lost 6 bases and the J segment 7 bases; nucleotides outside the gene matches: 8. The germline V gene has CDR1 MNHEY and CDR2 SVGEGT. The CDR3 DNA is TGTGCCAGCAGCTCGACAGGGATGGGTGGCTACACCTTC. Its translation is CASSSTGMGGYTF.

This clonotype turned up a few times. This chain joins TRBV20-1 and TRBJ2-3, with D possibly matching TRBD2 (6 bases). CDR3 length: 14 residues. Trimming stripped 6 bases from V and 1 base from J, with 14 bases between. Germline V gene data show CDR1 as DFQATT and CDR2 as SNEGSKA (reference sequence). The CDR3 DNA reads as TGCAGTGCCAGATCCTTAGCGGGCACAGATACGCAGTATTTT. It translates to CSARSLAGTDTQYF.

V usage is TRBV27 and J usage is TRBJ1-5, with a tentative D call TRBD1 (5 bases). The CDR3 runs to 14 residues. The V gene lost 1 base and the J gene lost 3 bases, with 7 bases spanning the gap. The V gene's germline CDR1 is MNHEY and CDR2 SMNVEV (reference sequence). This CDR3 reads CASSLYGTNQPQHF. CDR3 DNA sequence: TGTGCCAGCAGTTTATACGGGACCAATCAGCCCCAGCATTTT.

This sequence joins TRBV27 and TRBJ2-5; 15 nucleotides match TRBD2. CDR3 length: 16 amino acids. Trimming at V came to 5 bases and at J to 4 bases, leaving 5 bases not matched to a gene. Germline V gives CDR1 MNHEY, CDR2 SMNVEV (reference sequence). CDR3 loop: CASSRGLAGGRETQYF. CDR3 in DNA: TGTGCCAGCAGTAGGGGACTAGCGGGAGGCCGAGAGACCCAGTACTTC.

The J gene is TRBJ1-1, the V gene TRBV7-6, with D unclear. There are 12 residues in the CDR3. The germline V and J ends were trimmed by 1 base and 8 bases, with 8 bases remaining between them. The germline CDR1 and CDR2 sequences are SGHVS and FNYEAQ. CDR3 bases: TGTGCCAGCAGCTTAGTACGGGGAGAAGCTTTCTTT. Amino acids: CASSLVRGEAFF.

The CDR3 protein is CASSIAQQETQYF. For the CDR3, the DNA is TGTGCCAGTAGTATCGCACAGCAAGAGACCCAGTACTTC. V and J are TRBV19 and TRBJ2-5, with no clear D. The V end lost 3 bases, the J end lost 2 bases, and 7 bases lay between the germline ends. The CDR3 runs 13 residues. Germline CDR1 is LNHDA and CDR2 is SQIVND (reference sequence). The variable domain in full, with the rest retrieved from reference TRBV19 and TRBJ2-5, is DGGITQSPKYLFRKEGQNVTLSCEQNLNHDAMYWYRQDPGQGLRLIYYSQIVNDFQKGDIAEGYSVSREKKESFPLTVTSAQKNPTAFYLCASSIAQQETQYFGPGTRLLVL.

The rearrangement links TRBV4-1 to TRBJ1-1; 8 nucleotides match TRBD1. There are 16 residues in the CDR3. CDR1 is MGHRA, CDR2 YSYEKL, per germline. V lost 4 bases to trimming and J lost 1 base; unmatched junction nucleotides: 8. CDR3 coding DNA: TGCGCCAGCAGCCGAAGGACAGGGAAGAAGAACACTGAAGCTTTCTTT. Its protein is CASSRRTGKKNTEAFF.

The rearrangement links TRBV7-9 to TRBJ2-2; 10 bases match TRBD2. Germline V gives CDR1 SEHNR, CDR2 FQNEAQ (reference sequence). The J segment lost 3 bases and the V segment lost 2 bases, leaving 3 bases of the junction unmatched. The CDR3 loop spans 16 amino acids. The CDR3 nucleotides are TGTGCCAGCAGCTTAACTAGCGGGATTTACACCGGGGAGCTGTTTTTT. This encodes CASSLTSGIYTGELFF.

The V and J genes are TRBV19 and TRBJ2-3, with 11 bases lining up with TRBD2. From germline, CDR1 is LNHDA and CDR2 SQIVND (reference sequence). The CDR3 sequence is 16 residues long. V shed 6 bases and J 0 bases; nucleotides not matched to a gene: 5. DNA for the CDR3: TGTGCCAGTAGCTCCGGGACTAGCGGAAGCACAGATACGCAGTATTTT. This codes for CASSSGTSGSTDTQYF.

This clonotype showed up just a few times. V usage is TRBV19 and J usage is TRBJ1-5; TRBD1 matches 7 bases. The CDR3 consists of 15 residues. V lost 9 bases and J lost 7; bases outside the gene matches: 15. CDR1 and CDR2 from the germline V gene are LNHDA and SQIVND (reference sequence). The CDR3 here is CASQHLQGKGQPQHF. In DNA, the CDR3 is TGTGCCAGCCAACACCTACAGGGGAAAGGACAGCCCCAGCATTTT.

This clonotype has just one count. The chain employs TRBV30 and TRBJ1-1, with D uncertain. CDR3 size: 11 residues. The ends were cut back, 5 bases at V and 0 bases at J, with 4 bases in the middle. From germline, CDR1 is GTSNPN and CDR2 SVGIG (reference sequence). The CDR3 nucleotides read TGTGCCTGGGTGATGAACACTGAAGCTTTCTTT. It encodes CAWVMNTEAFF.

The chain carries TRBV15 and TRBJ1-5; tentatively, D is TRBD1 (5 bases). The CDR3 consists of 16 residues. V was clipped by 5 bases and J by 6 bases, with 20 bases between them. Germline loops: CDR1 LNHNV, CDR2 YYDKDF (reference sequence). DNA of the CDR3: TGTGCCACCAGCCAGCTGGGGCAGGGAAGAGGTCAGCCCCAGCATTTT. This codes for CATSQLGQGRGQPQHF.

This chain joins TRBV20-1 and TRBJ2-7; possibly TRBD1 for D (6 bases). From germline, CDR1 is DFQATT and CDR2 SNEGSKA (reference sequence). V was trimmed by 3 bases and J by 3 bases, leaving 15 bases between them. The CDR3 consists of 14 residues. This CDR3 is CSARGAGDHYEQYF. The CDR3 DNA sequence: TGCAGTGCTAGGGGAGCAGGGGACCACTACGAGCAGTACTTC.

This clonotype has a handful of counts. The rearrangement uses TRBV10-3 and TRBJ2-3, with TRBD2 matching over 7 bases. There are 19 residues in the CDR3. J was trimmed by 2 bases and V by 3 bases; bases with no gene match: 17. Germline assignment: CDR1 ENHRY and CDR2 SYGVKD. Here the CDR3 reads CAISDNWVLGAGDTDTQYF. The CDR3 DNA sequence: TGTGCCATCAGTGACAACTGGGTGCTCGGGGCGGGAGACACAGATACGCAGTATTTT.

The chain recombines TRBV20-1 with TRBJ1-2; 8 positions match TRBD1. CDR1 is DFQATT and CDR2 is SNEGSKA in the germline V gene (reference sequence). After removal of 6 bases from V and 5 bases from J, the junction contained 8 bases not matched to a gene. The CDR3 is made up of 13 amino acids. The CDR3 spells CSANMDREYGYTF. CDR3 sequence (DNA): TGCAGTGCGAATATGGACAGGGAATATGGCTACACCTTC.

This chain links TRBV24-1 with TRBJ2-5; TRBD1 aligns across 11 bases. There are 14 residues in the CDR3. Germline assignment: CDR1 KGHDR and CDR2 SFDVKD. V lost 4 bases to trimming and J lost 7 bases; unmatched junction nucleotides: 4. In DNA, the CDR3 is TGTGCCACCAGTGACGGGACAGGGGGAGGGACCCAGTACTTC. Amino acid sequence: CATSDGTGGGTQYF.

This rearrangement joins TRBV20-1 to TRBJ2-1; 14 nucleotides match TRBD2. Unmatched junction bases numbered 6, after V lost 1 base and J lost 10 bases. The germline V gene encodes CDR1 DFQATT and CDR2 SNEGSKA (reference sequence). The CDR3 has 15 residues. The CDR3 sequence is CSARATSGGASEQFF. The CDR3 DNA reads as TGCAGTGCTAGAGCGACTAGCGGGGGGGCATCCGAGCAGTTCTTC.

The rearrangement joins TRBV24-1 to TRBJ1-5, with TRBD1 matching over 8 bases. Germline loops: CDR1 KGHDR, CDR2 SFDVKD. The CDR3 is made up of 16 amino acids. With 3 bases clipped from V and 3 bases from J, the junction kept 6 bases outside the gene matches. CDR3: CATSDPRQGNNQPQHF. The CDR3 DNA reads as TGTGCCACCAGTGATCCTCGACAGGGGAACAATCAGCCCCAGCATTTT.

The V and J genes are TRBV15 and TRBJ2-6, with TRBD1 matching 8 bases. V gave up 4 bases and J gave up 6 bases; unmatched junction bases: 26. Per germline, CDR1 LNHNV and CDR2 YYDKDF (reference sequence). The CDR3 extends over 22 amino acids. CDR3 nucleotides: TGTGCCACCAGCAAGAGGTCGTCTTTCGCGGGACAGGTCTTACGGACGGCCAACGTCCTGACTTTC. It translates to CATSKRSSFAGQVLRTANVLTF.

The chain links TRBV20-1 to TRBJ2-7; 8 positions agree with TRBD1. Germline lookup yields CDR1 DFQATT and CDR2 SNEGSKA (reference sequence). J gave up 2 bases and V 5 bases, and 5 bases lay outside the gene matches. The CDR3 covers 13 residues. CDR3 sequence reads: CSAPGTGAYEQYF. The CDR3 nucleotides read TGCAGTGCTCCCGGGACAGGAGCCTACGAGCAGTACTTC.

This clonotype came up a few times. The chain links TRBV20-1 to TRBJ1-3; D call uncertain. This CDR3 comprises 14 residues. From germline, CDR1 is DFQATT and CDR2 SNEGSKA (reference sequence). V lost 4 bases and J lost 2, with 12 bases in between. CDR3 in amino acids: CSAMPSGAGNTIYF. CDR3 nucleotide sequence: TGCAGTGCTATGCCGTCCGGGGCTGGAAACACCATATATTTT.

The CDR3 sequence: CASSQDRGNYGYTF. CDR3 DNA: TGTGCCAGTAGCCAGGACAGGGGGAACTATGGCTACACCTTC. The chain combines TRBV19 with TRBJ1-2; 10 positions agree with TRBD1. Germline assignment: CDR1 LNHDA and CDR2 SQIVND (reference sequence). The CDR3 extends over 14 amino acids. V was pared by 6 bases and J by 2 bases, with 3 bases of the junction left unmatched.

In its sample, this clonotype was seen a few times. The chain combines TRBV7-6 with TRBJ1-1; D uncertain. This CDR3 region has 11 residues. The V end lost 4 bases, the J end lost 8 bases, and 8 bases lay between the germline ends. The germline V gene has CDR1 SGHVS and CDR2 FNYEAQ. Here the CDR3 reads CASSSTGEAFF. The CDR3 nucleotides are TGTGCCAGCAGCTCTACGGGGGAAGCTTTCTTT.

The V gene is TRBV27, the J gene TRBJ2-3, with unresolved D. Germline CDR1 reads MNHEY; CDR2 reads SMNVEV (reference sequence). The CDR3 runs to 11 residues. The V end lost 3 bases, the J end lost 6 bases, and 4 bases lay between the germline ends. The CDR3: CASSFGDTQYF. The CDR3 region has the DNA TGTGCCAGCAGTTTTGGGGATACGCAGTATTTT.